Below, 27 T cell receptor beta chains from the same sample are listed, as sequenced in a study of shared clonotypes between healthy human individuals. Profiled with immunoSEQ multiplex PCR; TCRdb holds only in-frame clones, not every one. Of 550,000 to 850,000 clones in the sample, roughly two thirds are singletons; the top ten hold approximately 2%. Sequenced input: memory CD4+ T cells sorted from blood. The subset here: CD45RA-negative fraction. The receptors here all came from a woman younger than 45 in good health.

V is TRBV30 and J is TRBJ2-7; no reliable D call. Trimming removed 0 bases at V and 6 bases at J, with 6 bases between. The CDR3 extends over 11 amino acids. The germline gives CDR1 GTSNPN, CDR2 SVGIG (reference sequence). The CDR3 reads CAWSVLGEQYF. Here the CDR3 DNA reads TGTGCCTGGAGTGTACTCGGCGAGCAGTACTTC.

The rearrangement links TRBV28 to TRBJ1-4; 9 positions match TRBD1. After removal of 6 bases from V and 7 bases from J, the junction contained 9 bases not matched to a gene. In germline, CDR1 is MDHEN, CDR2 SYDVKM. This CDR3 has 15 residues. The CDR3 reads CASRNPGQGGEKLFF. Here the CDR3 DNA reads TGTGCCAGCAGAAACCCGGGACAGGGTGGTGAAAAACTGTTTTTT. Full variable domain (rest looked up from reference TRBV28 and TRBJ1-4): DVKVTQSSRYLVKRTGEKVFLECVQDMDHENMFWYRQDPGLGLRLIYFSYDVKMKEKGDIPEGYSVSREKKERFSLILESASTNQTSMYLCASRNPGQGGEKLFFGSGTQLSVL.

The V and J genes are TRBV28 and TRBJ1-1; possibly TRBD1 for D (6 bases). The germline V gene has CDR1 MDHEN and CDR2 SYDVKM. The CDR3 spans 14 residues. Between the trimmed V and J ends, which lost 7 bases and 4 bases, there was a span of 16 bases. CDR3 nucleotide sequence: TGTGCCAGCACCCACGGGGGCCTAGGCACTGAAGCTTTCTTT. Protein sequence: CASTHGGLGTEAFF.

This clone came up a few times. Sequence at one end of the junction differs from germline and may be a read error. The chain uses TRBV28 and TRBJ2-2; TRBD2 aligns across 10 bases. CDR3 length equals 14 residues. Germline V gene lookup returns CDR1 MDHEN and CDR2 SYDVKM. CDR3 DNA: TGTGCCGGCAGGACTAGCGGAAACACCGGGGAGCTGTTTTTT. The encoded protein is CAGRTSGNTGELFF.

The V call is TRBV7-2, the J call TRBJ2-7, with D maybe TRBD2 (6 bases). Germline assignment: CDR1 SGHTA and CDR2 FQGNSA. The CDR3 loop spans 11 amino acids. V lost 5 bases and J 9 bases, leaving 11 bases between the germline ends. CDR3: CASSPGVGQYF. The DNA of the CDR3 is TGTGCCAGCAGCCCGGGAGTCGGGCAGTACTTC.

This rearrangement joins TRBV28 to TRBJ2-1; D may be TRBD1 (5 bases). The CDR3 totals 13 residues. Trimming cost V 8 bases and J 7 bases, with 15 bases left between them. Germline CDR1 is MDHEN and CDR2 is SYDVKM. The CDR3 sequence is CASGQGVTNEQFF. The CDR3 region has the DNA TGTGCCAGCGGCCAGGGTGTAACGAATGAGCAGTTCTTC.

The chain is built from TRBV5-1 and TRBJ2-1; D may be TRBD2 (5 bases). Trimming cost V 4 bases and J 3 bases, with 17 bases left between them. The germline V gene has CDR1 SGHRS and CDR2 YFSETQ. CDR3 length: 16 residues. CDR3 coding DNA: TGCGCCAGCAGCGCGGGTGGGAGCGTGAACTACAATGAGCAGTTCTTC. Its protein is CASSAGGSVNYNEQFF.

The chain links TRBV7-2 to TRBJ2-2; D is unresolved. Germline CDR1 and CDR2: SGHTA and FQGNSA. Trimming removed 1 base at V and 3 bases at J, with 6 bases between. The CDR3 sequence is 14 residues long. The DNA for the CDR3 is TGTGCCAGCAGCTTAGGCCAATACACCGGGGAGCTGTTTTTT. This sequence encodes CASSLGQYTGELFF.

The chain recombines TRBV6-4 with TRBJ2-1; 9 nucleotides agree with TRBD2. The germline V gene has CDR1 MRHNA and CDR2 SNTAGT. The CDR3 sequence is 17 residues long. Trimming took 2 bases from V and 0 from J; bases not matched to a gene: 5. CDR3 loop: CASSDLPSGTSYNEQFF. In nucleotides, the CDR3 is TGTGCCAGCAGTGACCTACCTAGCGGGACCTCCTACAATGAGCAGTTCTTC.

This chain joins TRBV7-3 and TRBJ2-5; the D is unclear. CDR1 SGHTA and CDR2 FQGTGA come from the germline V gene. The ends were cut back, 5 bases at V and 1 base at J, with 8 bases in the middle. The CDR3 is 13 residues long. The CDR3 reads CASSQQFQETQYF. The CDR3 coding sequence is TGTGCCAGCAGCCAACAGTTCCAAGAGACCCAGTACTTC.

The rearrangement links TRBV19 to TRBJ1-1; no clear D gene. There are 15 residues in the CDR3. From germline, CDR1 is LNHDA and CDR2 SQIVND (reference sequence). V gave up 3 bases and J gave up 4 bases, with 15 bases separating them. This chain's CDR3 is CASSMSPTVRTEAFF. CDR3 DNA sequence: TGTGCCAGTAGTATGTCCCCCACGGTGCGCACTGAAGCTTTCTTT.

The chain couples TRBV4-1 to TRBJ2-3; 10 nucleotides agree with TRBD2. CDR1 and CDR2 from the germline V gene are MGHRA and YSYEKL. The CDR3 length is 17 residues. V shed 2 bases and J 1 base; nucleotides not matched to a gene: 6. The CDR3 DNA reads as TGCGCCAGCAGCCAACCTGGACTAGCGGAACGCACAGATACGCAGTATTTT. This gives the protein CASSQPGLAERTDTQYF.

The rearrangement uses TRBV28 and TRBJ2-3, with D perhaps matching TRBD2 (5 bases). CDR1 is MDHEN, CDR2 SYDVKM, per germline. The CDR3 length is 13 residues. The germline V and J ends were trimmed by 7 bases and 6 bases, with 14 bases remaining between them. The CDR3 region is CASMEVNVDTQYF. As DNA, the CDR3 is TGTGCCAGCATGGAGGTAAACGTGGATACGCAGTATTTT.

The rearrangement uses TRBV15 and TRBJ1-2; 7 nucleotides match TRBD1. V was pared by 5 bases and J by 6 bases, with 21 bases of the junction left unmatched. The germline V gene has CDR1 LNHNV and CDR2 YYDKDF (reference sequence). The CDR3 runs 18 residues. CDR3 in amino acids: CATSSSPGRQGWLDGYTF. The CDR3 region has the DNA TGTGCCACCAGCTCTTCCCCGGGGAGACAGGGCTGGCTTGATGGCTACACCTTC. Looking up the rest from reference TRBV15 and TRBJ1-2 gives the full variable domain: DAMVIQNPRYQVTQFGKPVTLSCSQTLNHNVMYWYQQKSSQAPKLLFHYYDKDFNNEADTPDNFQSRRPNTSFCFLDIRSPGLGDTAMYLCATSSSPGRQGWLDGYTFGSGTRLTVV.

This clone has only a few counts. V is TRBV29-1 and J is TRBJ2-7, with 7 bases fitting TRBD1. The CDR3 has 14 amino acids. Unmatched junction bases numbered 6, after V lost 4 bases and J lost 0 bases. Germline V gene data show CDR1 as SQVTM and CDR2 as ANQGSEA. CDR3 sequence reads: CSVGRTGSSYEQYF. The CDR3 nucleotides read TGCAGCGTTGGGCGGACAGGTAGCTCCTACGAGCAGTACTTC.

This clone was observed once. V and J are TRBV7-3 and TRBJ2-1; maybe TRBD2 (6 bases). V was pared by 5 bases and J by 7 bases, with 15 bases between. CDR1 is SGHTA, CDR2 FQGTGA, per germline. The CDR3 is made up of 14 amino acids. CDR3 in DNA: TGTGCCAGCAGCCCGCAGGGACTCCGAAATGAGCAGTTCTTC. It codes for CASSPQGLRNEQFF.

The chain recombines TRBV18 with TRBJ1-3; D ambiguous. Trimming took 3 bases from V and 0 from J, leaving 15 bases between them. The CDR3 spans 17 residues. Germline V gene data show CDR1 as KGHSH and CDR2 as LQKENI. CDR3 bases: TGTGCCAGCTCACCCCTCCCGGGCAGTTCCTCTGGAAACACCATATATTTT. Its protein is CASSPLPGSSSGNTIYF. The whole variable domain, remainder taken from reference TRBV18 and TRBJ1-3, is NAGVMQNPRHLVRRRGQEARLRCSPMKGHSHVYWYRQLPEEGLKFMVYLQKENIIDESGMPKERFSAEFPKEGPSILRIQQVVRGDSAAYFCASSPLPGSSSGNTIYFGEGSWLTVV.

Written as DNA, the CDR3 is TGCAGCGTTTCAAGCGGGGGTACCTACAATGAGCAGTTCTTC. Translated, it gives CSVSSGGTYNEQFF. The chain joins TRBV29-1 to TRBJ2-1, with 8 bases identical to TRBD2. J was trimmed by 2 bases and V by 5 bases; bases with no gene match: 5. Per the germline V gene, CDR1 is SQVTM and CDR2 is ANQGSEA. This CDR3 is 14 amino acids long.

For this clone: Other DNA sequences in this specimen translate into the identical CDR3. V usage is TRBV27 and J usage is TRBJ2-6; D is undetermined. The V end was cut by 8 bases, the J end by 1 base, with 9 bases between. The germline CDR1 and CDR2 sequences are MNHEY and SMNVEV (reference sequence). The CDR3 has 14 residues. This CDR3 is CASSSESGANVLTF. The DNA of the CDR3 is TGTGCCAGCTCCTCTGAGTCTGGGGCCAACGTCCTGACTTTC. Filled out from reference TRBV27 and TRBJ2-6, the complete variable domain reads EAQVTQNPRYLITVTGKKLTVTCSQNMNHEYMSWYRQDPGLGLRQIYYSMNVEVTDKGDVPEGYKVSRKEKRNFPLILESPSPNQTSLYFCASSSESGANVLTFGAGSRLTVL.

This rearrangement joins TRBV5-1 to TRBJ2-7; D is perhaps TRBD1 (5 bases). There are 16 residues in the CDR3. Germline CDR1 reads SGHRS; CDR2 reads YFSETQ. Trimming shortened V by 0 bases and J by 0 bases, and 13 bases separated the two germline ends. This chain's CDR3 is CASSLGFGAASYEQYF. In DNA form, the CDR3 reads TGCGCCAGCAGCTTGGGTTTTGGGGCAGCCTCCTACGAGCAGTACTTC.

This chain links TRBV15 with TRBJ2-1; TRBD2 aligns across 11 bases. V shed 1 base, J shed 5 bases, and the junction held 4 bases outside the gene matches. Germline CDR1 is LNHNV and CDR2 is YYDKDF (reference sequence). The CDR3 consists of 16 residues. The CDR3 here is CATSRGGTSGNNEQFF. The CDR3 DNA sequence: TGTGCCACCAGCAGAGGGGGGACTAGCGGTAACAATGAGCAGTTCTTC.

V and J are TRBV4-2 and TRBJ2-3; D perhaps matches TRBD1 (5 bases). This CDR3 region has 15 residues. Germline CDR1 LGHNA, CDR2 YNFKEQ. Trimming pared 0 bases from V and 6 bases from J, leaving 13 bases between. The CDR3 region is CASSQEGPGGDTQYF. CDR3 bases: TGTGCCAGCAGCCAAGAGGGGCCGGGTGGGGATACGCAGTATTTT.

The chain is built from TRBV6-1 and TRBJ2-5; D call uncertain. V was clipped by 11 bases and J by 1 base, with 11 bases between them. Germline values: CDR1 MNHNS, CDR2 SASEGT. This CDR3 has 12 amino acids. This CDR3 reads CAHGAAQETQYF. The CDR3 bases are TGTGCCCACGGCGCGGCCCAAGAGACCCAGTACTTC.

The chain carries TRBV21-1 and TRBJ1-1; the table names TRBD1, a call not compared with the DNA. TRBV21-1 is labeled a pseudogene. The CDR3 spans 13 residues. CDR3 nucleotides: TGTGCCAGCATCTCTGGGGCAGACACTGAAGCTTTCTTT. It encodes CASISGADTEAFF.

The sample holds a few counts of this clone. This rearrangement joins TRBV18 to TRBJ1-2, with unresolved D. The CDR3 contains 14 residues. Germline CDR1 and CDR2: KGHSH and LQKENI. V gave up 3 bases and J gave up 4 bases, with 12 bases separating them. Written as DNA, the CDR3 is TGTGCCAGCTCACCGGTAACGGACGGCTATGGCTACACCTTC. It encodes CASSPVTDGYGYTF.

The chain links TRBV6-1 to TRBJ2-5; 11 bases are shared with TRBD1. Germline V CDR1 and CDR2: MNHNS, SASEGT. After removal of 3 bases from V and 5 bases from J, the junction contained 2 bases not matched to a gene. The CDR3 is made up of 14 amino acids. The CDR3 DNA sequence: TGTGCCAGCAGTGAGGGACAGGGGGTCGAGACCCAGTACTTC. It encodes CASSEGQGVETQYF.

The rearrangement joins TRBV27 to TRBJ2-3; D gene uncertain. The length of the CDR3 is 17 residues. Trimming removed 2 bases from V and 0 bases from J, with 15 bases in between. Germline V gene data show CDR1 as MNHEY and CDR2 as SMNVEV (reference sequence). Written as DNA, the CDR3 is TGTGCCAGCAGTTTACGCCCCACACGGCTGAGCACAGATACGCAGTATTTT. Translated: CASSLRPTRLSTDTQYF.